The rows below give T cell receptor beta chains drawn from one sample of a study of blood T cell repertoires in COVID-19. This table comes from immunoSEQ multiplex PCR, and its TCRdb copy is limited to in-frame clones, with some not included. The data contain hundreds of thousands of clones, over 80% of them seen just once; the ten biggest clones take up 8.5% to 10%. The sequencing input was PBMCs or T cells enriched from blood (not recorded which). These receptor sequences come from a woman between 18 and 30 years old who had recovered from COVID-19. Both conserved end residues are part of each CDR3. D genes are given only for firm matches.

v_gene	j_gene	d_gene	len	CDR3aa
TRBV7-2	TRBJ2-3	TRBD2	15	CASSTTSGSADTQYF
TRBV6-5	TRBJ2-7	.	15	CASTLPQGSSYEQYF
TRBV4-3	TRBJ2-1	TRBD2	18	CASSQDWASGRGYNEQFF
TRBV27	TRBJ1-5	.	15	CASSLSTETDQPQHF
TRBV13	TRBJ2-3	TRBD2	16	CASSLGLAGPADTQYF
TRBV18	TRBJ1-2	TRBD1	16	CASSPEADRTNYGYTF
TRBV7-2	TRBJ2-1	.	13	CASSLSRTGEQFF
TRBV6-1	TRBJ2-2	.	13	CASSEGASGELFF
TRBV6-4	TRBJ2-1	TRBD1	17	CASSDQTGPSSYNEQFF
TRBV18	TRBJ2-7	.	16	CASSPPLPGGTDEQYF
TRBV3-1/TRBV3-2	TRBJ1-1	.	14	CASSYGPRGTEAFF
TRBV18	TRBJ2-3	.	12	CASSPPSDTQYF
TRBV29-1	TRBJ1-2	.	10	CSVETGIRFF
TRBV6-1	TRBJ2-7	TRBD2	16	CASSEGLAGDPYEQYF
TRBV5-1	TRBJ2-1	TRBD1	14	CASSLRQGTDEQFF
TRBV2	TRBJ1-1	.	14	CASSLTAMNTEAFF
TRBV13	TRBJ2-3	TRBD2	19	CASSLRLGLAGVSTDTQYF
TRBV7-3	TRBJ2-3	.	13	CASSFTNTDTQYF
TRBV7-9	TRBJ2-2	TRBD2	15	CASSLPGGPHGELFF
TRBV2	TRBJ1-2	.	14	CASSERPDTYGYTF
TRBV6-5	TRBJ2-3	TRBD1	14	CASTGQGAMDTQYF
TRBV29-1	TRBJ1-2	.	11	CSGGSREGYTF
TRBV7-3	TRBJ2-5	TRBD2	15	CASSLHTSGQETQYF
TRBV7-2	TRBJ1-5	TRBD1	14	CASSSTGGDQPQHF
TRBV5-1	TRBJ1-1	TRBD1	14	CASSPEGTGAEAFF
TRBV7-2	TRBJ1-2	.	13	CASSSTGWYGYTF
TRBV28	TRBJ2-7	.	15	CASSFARLGSYEQYF
TRBV7-6	TRBJ1-1	.	12	CASSFGGAPAFF
TRBV18	TRBJ1-5	TRBD1	15	CASSPPGQGNQPQHF
TRBV4-3	TRBJ2-3	TRBD2	18	CASSQDRIAGGPGRTQYF
TRBV2	TRBJ2-3	TRBD2	17	CASRNRLAGGGTDTQYF
TRBV6-5	TRBJ1-2	.	15	CASSRQALLGYGYTF